Each of the 17 T cell receptor beta chains below was sequenced from the same sample in a study of blood T cell repertoires in COVID-19. Here immunoSEQ multiplex PCR was the method, and the copy in TCRdb shows in-frame clones only, minus some. The repertoire holds 250,000 to 300,000 clones, with roughly 90% as singletons. Material: peripheral blood. These receptor sequences come from a woman aged 25 to 39 with COVID-19, enrolled during active disease.

This clone was observed once. The rearrangement uses TRBV5-6 and TRBJ2-1; 9 bases agree with TRBD2. Trimming cost V 4 bases and J 8 bases; bases outside gene matches: 16. Germline CDR1 SGHDT, CDR2 YYEEEE. The CDR3 length is 17 residues. CDR3 bases: TGTGCCAGCAGCCCGAGGTGGGCGGGGGGGCCGGTCGATGAGCAGTTCTTC. It is translated as CASSPRWAGGPVDEQFF.

This chain joins TRBV6-5 and TRBJ2-4; TRBD2 aligns across 9 bases. J was trimmed by 9 bases and V by 6 bases; bases with no gene match: 9. Germline values: CDR1 MNHEY, CDR2 SVGAGI. The length of the CDR3 is 14 residues. CDR3 coding DNA: TGTGCCAGCAGCCTCAGCGGGGGGCTTGGCATTCAGTACTTC. Translation: CASSLSGGLGIQYF.

V and J are TRBV6-5 and TRBJ1-2; 7 nucleotides line up with TRBD1. The germline V gene encodes CDR1 MNHEY and CDR2 SVGAGI. The CDR3 is 13 amino acids. The ends lost 6 bases at V and 4 bases at J; junction bases unmatched: 5. CDR3 loop: CASRLAGGYGYTF. In nucleotides, the CDR3 is TGTGCCAGCAGACTGGCAGGGGGCTATGGCTACACCTTC.

V gene TRBV5-4 combines with J gene TRBJ1-2, with 9 bases identical to TRBD1. This CDR3 spans 16 amino acids. CDR1 is SGHNT and CDR2 is YYREEE in the germline V gene (reference sequence). After removal of 7 bases from V and 2 bases from J, the junction contained 12 bases not matched to a gene. In DNA, the CDR3 is TGTGCCAGCTGTCCCGGGACAGGGTTTGGGAACTATGGCTACACCTTC. Residues: CASCPGTGFGNYGYTF.

The CDR3 sequence: CASSLDLGQSSYNEQFF. The CDR3 DNA sequence: TGTGCCAGCAGCTTAGATCTTGGACAGAGCTCCTACAATGAGCAGTTCTTC. The chain combines TRBV11-2 with TRBJ2-1, with D possibly being TRBD1 (6 bases). CDR1 SGHAT and CDR2 FQNNGV come from the germline V gene. CDR3 length: 17 amino acids. V was pared by 0 bases and J by 0 bases, with 12 bases between.

The chain has TRBV5-4 and TRBJ2-1; D gene unclear. The CDR3 consists of 12 residues. V was clipped by 5 bases and J by 5 bases, with 8 bases between them. Germline V gives CDR1 SGHNT, CDR2 YYREEE (reference sequence). The CDR3 nucleotides read TGTGCCAGCAGTCCGAGTCACAATGAGCAGTTCTTC. Translation gives CASSPSHNEQFF.

The V call is TRBV7-9, the J call TRBJ2-5; TRBD2 agrees at 7 bases. After removal of 9 bases from V and 9 bases from J, the junction contained 13 bases not matched to a gene. CDR1 SEHNR and CDR2 FQNEAQ come from the germline V gene (reference sequence). The CDR3 sequence is 13 residues long. CDR3 DNA: TGTGCCAGTCGCCTCGAGCGGGAAGTCTCCCAGTACTTC. It specifies CASRLEREVSQYF.

V is TRBV11-2 and J is TRBJ2-7; 10 positions agree with TRBD2. CDR1 SGHAT and CDR2 FQNNGV come from the germline V gene. This CDR3 is built from 15 residues. V was pared by 1 base and J by 1 base, with 1 base of the junction left unmatched. CDR3 DNA: TGTGCCAGCAGCTTAGCTAGCGGGGGTTCCTACGAGCAGTACTTC. Amino acid sequence: CASSLASGGSYEQYF.

The gene calls are TRBV6-5 and TRBJ2-1, with 8 bases identical to TRBD2. The CDR3 extends over 14 amino acids. From germline, CDR1 is MNHEY and CDR2 SVGAGI. In DNA form, the CDR3 reads TGTGGGATTATCGCGGGGGGCACGTACAATGAGCAGTTCTTC. The encoded protein is CGIIAGGTYNEQFF.

The gene calls are TRBV27 and TRBJ1-1; TRBD1 might be the D (5 bases). This CDR3 region has 17 residues. The ends were cut back, 10 bases at V and 1 base at J, with 25 bases in the middle. Germline values: CDR1 MNHEY, CDR2 SMNVEV (reference sequence). The CDR3 loop is CATAGKGVWTKNTEAFF. In DNA form, the CDR3 reads TGTGCCACTGCGGGGAAGGGTGTGTGGACAAAGAACACTGAAGCTTTCTTT.

The CDR3 DNA is TGCGCCAGCAGCCAACCTACCGGGAGTAGTCGCGGCTACACCTTC. Translated, it gives CASSQPTGSSRGYTF. The chain joins TRBV4-1 to TRBJ1-2; no reliable D call. Germline V gene sequence: CDR1 MGHRA, CDR2 YSYEKL. This CDR3 contains 15 residues. Trimming removed 2 bases at V and 8 bases at J, with 18 bases between.

The chain employs TRBV3-1 (or the pseudogene TRBV3-2) and TRBJ2-7, with 9 bases matching TRBD2. V trimming: 4 bases; J trimming: 1 base; junction bases outside the gene matches: 2. Looked up from germline, CDR1 is LGHDT and CDR2 is YNNKEL (reference sequence). The CDR3 covers 14 residues. The CDR3 region has the DNA TGTGCCAGCAGCCCGGGACTAGCATCCTACGAGCAGTACTTC. Translating it yields CASSPGLASYEQYF.

J is TRBJ2-5 and V is TRBV6-5, with 11 nucleotides matching TRBD2. In germline, CDR1 is MNHEY, CDR2 SVGAGI. The CDR3 spans 15 residues. Trimming removed 5 bases from V and 5 bases from J; junction bases left unmatched: 7. CDR3 residues: CASSPLAGGGETQYF. The CDR3 bases are TGTGCCAGCAGTCCTCTAGCGGGGGGTGGGGAGACCCAGTACTTC.

This chain connects TRBV12-3 or TRBV12-4 to TRBJ2-5, with D perhaps matching TRBD1 (6 bases). Trimming stripped 6 bases from V and 5 bases from J, with 10 bases between. This CDR3 region has 12 residues. DNA for the CDR3: TGTGCCAGCAGCAGGGGCGGGGAGACCCAGTACTTC. It encodes CASSRGGETQYF.

V is TRBV29-1 and J is TRBJ1-1, with 7 bases that match TRBD1. V lost 6 bases to trimming and J lost 1 base; unmatched junction nucleotides: 2. The germline V gene encodes CDR1 SQVTM and CDR2 ANQGSEA. CDR3 length: 12 amino acids. In DNA, the CDR3 is TGCAGCGTCTGGACAGGGAACACTGAAGCTTTCTTT. Its protein product is CSVWTGNTEAFF.

V is TRBV27 and J is TRBJ2-5; perhaps TRBD1 as D (6 bases). V shed 9 bases and J shed 2 bases, with 16 bases lying between them. The CDR3 spans 14 residues. Germline V lookup: CDR1 MNHEY, CDR2 SMNVEV (reference sequence). The CDR3, as DNA: TGTGCCAGTAAGGAAGACAGGAATCAAGAGACCCAGTACTTC. Translated: CASKEDRNQETQYF.

This clone was counted between two and nine times. This chain uses TRBV18 with TRBJ1-2; 11 nucleotides agree with TRBD1. Germline assignment: CDR1 KGHSH and CDR2 LQKENI. The V segment lost 6 bases and the J segment 8 bases; nucleotides outside the gene matches: 8. The CDR3 loop spans 14 amino acids. CDR3: CASSRTDRGRGYTF. CDR3 coding DNA: TGTGCCAGCTCTCGAACGGACAGGGGGCGCGGCTACACCTTC.